This T cell receptor beta chain was captured by sequencing in a study of blood T cell repertoires in COVID-19. As handled by the study authors: From reference gene primer amplification, estimates of nucleated cell counts were derived. The protocol was immunoSEQ multiplex PCR, while the TCRdb copy is restricted to in-frame clones and leaves out a portion. The V and J calls and clone size come from that table; D and trimming were worked out from the DNA. The sample lists under 20,000 clones, 89% occurring once. Sequencing was done on a sample of peripheral blood. This TCR was sampled from a man in his fifties or sixties with active COVID-19.

The CDR3 DNA reads TGTGCCAGCAGTTACTCGGTAGCGGGGTCAGATACGCAGTATTTT. This translates into CASSYSVAGSDTQYF. The J gene is TRBJ2-3, the V gene TRBV6-5; 8 bases match TRBD2. V lost 0 bases to trimming and J lost 4 bases; unmatched junction nucleotides: 3. This CDR3 region has 15 residues. CDR1 is MNHEY, CDR2 SVGAGI, per germline.